The clone carrying this T cell receptor beta chain was recorded a few times. The V gene's germline CDR1 is MDHEN and CDR2 SYDVKM. Trimming cost V 3 bases and J 5 bases; bases outside gene matches: 4. There are 13 residues in the CDR3. In TCRdb, the 5' RACE reads were re-called with MiXCR into one record per CDR3 protein. The sample consists of some 280,000 distinct CDR3 sequences, about 17% of them appearing once. The sample comes from a study of T-cell memory formation after mild COVID-19. The V and J genes are TRBV28 and TRBJ2-7; 7 positions match TRBD1. This sequence originates from a man between 18 and 29 years old who had mild COVID-19 (a few samples of this study predate the infection). Cell type and time point are not known. The sequencing sample was made of PBMCs or a T cell subset sorted from them (not recorded which). CDR3 protein: CASSFRTGDEQYV. DNA for the CDR3: TGTGCCAGCAGTTTCCGGACAGGTGACGAGCAGTACGTC.